These 32 T cell receptor beta chains were sequenced from one sample in a study of T cell changes during pregnancy in multiple sclerosis. The assay was immunoSEQ multiplex PCR, and TCRdb's table has in-frame clones only and misses some. The sample lists 64,000 or so clones, about 96% occurring once. Source: CD8+ T cells from peripheral blood mononuclear cells, taken after pregnancy. These receptors were obtained from a female donor with multiple sclerosis, enrolled in a pregnancy study.

The V and J genes are TRBV19 and TRBJ1-4; D remains ambiguous. The ends were cut back, 5 bases at V and 0 bases at J, with 10 bases in the middle. The germline CDR1 and CDR2 sequences are LNHDA and SQIVND (reference sequence). This CDR3 comprises 15 residues. CDR3: CASSLQTTTNEKLFF. Here the CDR3 DNA reads TGTGCCAGTAGTCTGCAAACTACAACTAATGAAAAACTGTTTTTT.

The chain combines TRBV4-1 with TRBJ1-2; TRBD1 agrees at 12 bases. There are 15 residues in the CDR3. Germline trimming cut 5 bases from V and 6 bases from J; bases unmatched to any gene: 7. CDR1 and CDR2 from the germline V gene are MGHRA and YSYEKL. The DNA of the CDR3 is TGCGCCAGCAGCTACGAGGGACAGGGGGCTAATGGCTACACCTTC. It yields the protein CASSYEGQGANGYTF.

V is TRBV27 and J is TRBJ2-1; a possible D gene is TRBD1 (5 bases). CDR1 and CDR2 (germline): MNHEY, SMNVEV (reference sequence). V was pared by 7 bases and J by 7 bases, with 8 bases between. CDR3 length: 11 residues. The CDR3 reads CASTKGNEQFF. CDR3 sequence (DNA): TGTGCCAGCACCAAGGGGAATGAGCAGTTCTTC.

This chain uses TRBV11-2 with TRBJ2-7; D might be TRBD2 (5 bases). Germline CDR1 and CDR2: SGHAT and FQNNGV. CDR3 length equals 13 residues. Trimming left V 6 bases short and J 4 bases short, with 13 bases between. Here the CDR3 DNA reads TGTGCCAGCAGTTTTAGTGGGGAGTACGAGCAGTACTTC. It yields the protein CASSFSGEYEQYF.

This clone was counted once. The chain carries TRBV11-3 and TRBJ2-3; TRBD1 is a possible D gene (5 bases). V was cut by 0 bases and J by 5 bases, with 12 bases left in between. Per the germline V gene, CDR1 is SGHNT and CDR2 is YENEEA. The CDR3 has 15 amino acids. Here the CDR3 reads CASSLDRQGVDTQYF. CDR3 sequence (DNA): TGTGCCAGCAGCTTAGATCGCCAGGGCGTAGATACGCAGTATTTT.

The chain joins TRBV7-2 to TRBJ2-7; possible D gene TRBD1, 5 bases. The germline V and J ends were trimmed by 0 bases and 6 bases, with 9 bases remaining between them. Germline CDR1 SGHTA, CDR2 FQGNSA. The CDR3 consists of 13 residues. CDR3 in DNA: TGTGCCAGCAGCTTAGCGCTAGGGGCCGAGCAGTACTTC. It is translated as CASSLALGAEQYF.

The gene calls are TRBV19 and TRBJ1-4; D is possibly TRBD1 (6 bases). V shed 8 bases and J shed 6 bases, with 16 bases lying between them. This CDR3 is 14 amino acids long. CDR1 and CDR2 from the germline V gene are LNHDA and SQIVND (reference sequence). This CDR3 reads CASSLDRLDEKLFF. CDR3 in DNA: TGTGCCAGTTCCTTAGACAGGCTGGATGAAAAACTGTTTTTT.

This chain connects TRBV23-1 to TRBJ2-7; no firm D call. TRBV23-1 is placed among ORFs of uncertain function. V was shortened by 0 bases and J by 0 bases, with 18 bases between the two germline ends. This CDR3 has 18 residues. This CDR3 reads CASSQSPCPFIHSYEQYF. The DNA for the CDR3 is TGCGCCAGCAGTCAATCCCCATGCCCATTTATACACTCCTACGAGCAGTACTTC.

This chain joins TRBV7-2 and TRBJ2-7; 13 bases agree with TRBD2. Germline values: CDR1 SGHTA, CDR2 FQGNSA. The ends lost 0 bases at V and 5 bases at J; junction bases unmatched: 7. This CDR3 spans 17 amino acids. The chain's CDR3 is CASSLALGLAGLDEQYF. DNA for the CDR3: TGTGCCAGCAGCTTAGCGCTGGGACTAGCGGGACTGGACGAGCAGTACTTC.

This sequence joins TRBV5-1 and TRBJ2-7, with a weak D call TRBD1 (6 bases). The germline gives CDR1 SGHRS, CDR2 YFSETQ. The V end lost 1 base, the J end lost 7 bases, and 9 bases lay between the germline ends. CDR3 length: 12 amino acids. The CDR3 DNA follows: TGCGCCAGCAGCTTGTCGACAGGTGAGCAGTACTTC. Protein product: CASSLSTGEQYF.

V and J are TRBV19 and TRBJ1-2; 7 nucleotides align to TRBD1. The CDR3 totals 13 residues. Trimming removed 6 bases from V and 5 bases from J; junction bases left unmatched: 6. Germline V gives CDR1 LNHDA, CDR2 SQIVND (reference sequence). CDR3 in amino acids: CASRKTGPYGYTF. CDR3 in DNA: TGTGCCAGTAGGAAGACAGGGCCTTATGGCTACACCTTC.

The genes are TRBV27 and TRBJ1-2, with 7 bases aligning to TRBD1. Germline CDR1 reads MNHEY; CDR2 reads SMNVEV (reference sequence). This CDR3 has 13 residues. J lost 5 bases, V lost 7 bases, and 7 bases had no gene match. The CDR3: CASMGQRSYGYTF. DNA for the CDR3: TGTGCCAGCATGGGACAGAGATCGTATGGCTACACCTTC.

V gene TRBV19 combines with J gene TRBJ2-7, with TRBD1 matching 8 bases. With V trimmed by 3 bases and J by 0 bases, 4 bases remained unmatched. Germline assignment: CDR1 LNHDA and CDR2 SQIVND (reference sequence). CDR3 length: 15 residues. In DNA form, the CDR3 reads TGTGCCAGTAGTATCCGACAGGGGAGCTCCTACGAGCAGTACTTC. It encodes CASSIRQGSSYEQYF.

V gene TRBV7-9 combines with J gene TRBJ1-1, with TRBD1 matching over 8 bases. This CDR3 is 15 amino acids long. Unmatched junction bases numbered 5, after V lost 0 bases and J lost 5 bases. The germline gives CDR1 SEHNR, CDR2 FQNEAQ (reference sequence). CDR3 loop: CASSLAPGGGTEAFF. CDR3 nucleotide sequence: TGTGCCAGCAGCTTAGCCCCAGGGGGCGGGACTGAAGCTTTCTTT.

CDR3 sequence (DNA): TGTGCCAGCAGTTTATCGAACGGGAGGGGGGGGCAAGAGACCCAGTACTTC. It is translated as CASSLSNGRGGQETQYF. The chain uses TRBV27 and TRBJ2-5; 8 positions agree with TRBD2. The V segment lost 0 bases and the J segment 2 bases; nucleotides outside the gene matches: 8. The CDR3 totals 17 residues. CDR1 is MNHEY, CDR2 SMNVEV, per germline (reference sequence).

This chain joins TRBV27 and TRBJ2-7; 7 bases agree with TRBD2. CDR1 is MNHEY, CDR2 SMNVEV, per germline (reference sequence). CDR3 length equals 11 residues. Trimming removed 5 bases from V and 12 bases from J; junction bases left unmatched: 7. The CDR3 bases are TGTGCCAGCAGTCCCGGACTAGAGTGGTACTTC. It translates to CASSPGLEWYF.

The V gene is TRBV7-8, the J gene TRBJ2-6, with 8 bases that match TRBD1. Germline CDR1 is SGHVS and CDR2 is FQNEAQ. Trimming cost V 4 bases and J 2 bases; bases outside gene matches: 4. This CDR3 is built from 16 residues. CDR3 loop: CASSSSGGAGANVLTF. The CDR3 nucleotides are TGTGCCAGCAGCTCCTCAGGGGGCGCTGGGGCCAACGTCCTGACTTTC.

The rearrangement joins TRBV5-1 to TRBJ2-3; unclear D gene. The V and J ends lost 9 bases and 2 bases respectively, with 13 bases between them. Looked up from germline, CDR1 is SGHRS and CDR2 is YFSETQ. The CDR3 extends over 13 amino acids. DNA for the CDR3: TGCGCCACCCGTCCTGGGCTCACAGATACGCAGTATTTT. Translated: CATRPGLTDTQYF. Complete variable domain (other parts from reference TRBV5-1 and TRBJ2-3): KAGVTQTPRYLIKTRGQQVTLSCSPISGHRSVSWYQQTPGQGLQFLFEYFSETQRNKGNFPGRFSGRQFSNSRSEMNVSTLELGDSALYLCATRPGLTDTQYFGPGTRLTVL.

This rearrangement joins TRBV7-9 to TRBJ1-1; TRBD1 matches at 7 bases. Germline V gene lookup returns CDR1 SEHNR and CDR2 FQNEAQ (reference sequence). The CDR3 runs 14 residues. Trimming cost V 6 bases and J 8 bases; bases outside gene matches: 12. The chain's CDR3 is CASSVDRAPWEAFF. The CDR3 DNA sequence: TGTGCCAGCAGTGTCGACAGGGCACCTTGGGAAGCTTTCTTT.

The genes are TRBV6-5 and TRBJ2-7; the D is unclear. The CDR3 totals 12 residues. The germline V gene has CDR1 MNHEY and CDR2 SVGAGI. Between the trimmed V and J ends, which lost 4 bases and 4 bases, there was a span of 8 bases. Here the CDR3 DNA reads TGTGCCAGCAGTTCCGTCCGGTACGAGCAGTACTTC. This translates into CASSSVRYEQYF.

V is TRBV21-1 and J is TRBJ2-2; TRBD2 is the table's D call and was not checked against the DNA. TRBV21-1 counts as a pseudogene. CDR3 length: 15 amino acids. In DNA form, the CDR3 reads TGTGCCAGCAGCAAAGAAGAGGGTTTCACCGGGGAGCTGTTTTTT. It translates to CASSKEEGFTGELFF.

The chain links TRBV27 to TRBJ1-2; D gene uncertain. With 3 bases removed from V and 2 bases from J, the gap between germline ends came to 7 bases. The CDR3 is 13 amino acids. Germline assignment: CDR1 MNHEY and CDR2 SMNVEV (reference sequence). DNA of the CDR3: TGTGCCAGCAGTTTTGGAGAAAACTATGGCTACACCTTC. This translates into CASSFGENYGYTF.

The gene calls are TRBV7-8 and TRBJ1-5; no definite D call. CDR1 is SGHVS, CDR2 FQNEAQ, per germline. This CDR3 comprises 17 residues. The V gene lost 5 bases and the J gene lost 2 bases, with 19 bases spanning the gap. CDR3: CASSPSRREIGNQPQHF. In DNA, the CDR3 is TGTGCCAGCAGCCCTAGTAGGCGGGAAATTGGCAATCAGCCCCAGCATTTT.

With regard to this clone: At one of its ends the junction is not consistent with the germline gene, which may arise from a read error. This chain links TRBV28 with TRBJ1-1; D is ambiguous. The germline gives CDR1 MDHEN, CDR2 SYDVKM. The CDR3 length is 13 residues. CDR3 region: CASTLPERGEESF. As DNA, the CDR3 is TGTGCCAGCACCCTTCCAGAGCGGGGAGAGGAGTCCTTT.

The chain joins TRBV7-9 to TRBJ2-7; 7 nucleotides align to TRBD2. The CDR3 extends over 15 amino acids. The trim removed 5 bases at V and 6 bases at J, leaving 13 bases unmatched. The germline CDR1 and CDR2 sequences are SEHNR and FQNEAQ (reference sequence). The CDR3 loop reads CASSPRTDGLGEQYF. The CDR3 bases are TGTGCCAGCAGCCCGCGGACGGATGGACTAGGCGAGCAGTACTTC.

V gene TRBV19 combines with J gene TRBJ1-1; 10 nucleotides match TRBD1. J was trimmed by 4 bases and V by 4 bases; bases with no gene match: 3. In germline, CDR1 is LNHDA, CDR2 SQIVND (reference sequence). There are 14 residues in the CDR3. The CDR3 protein is CASSRGQGVTEAFF. CDR3 DNA: TGTGCCAGTAGTAGAGGACAGGGGGTCACTGAAGCTTTCTTT.

This chain links TRBV27 with TRBJ1-3, with D uncertain. Germline values: CDR1 MNHEY, CDR2 SMNVEV (reference sequence). Between the trimmed V and J ends, which lost 4 bases and 1 base, there was a span of 8 bases. The CDR3 totals 14 residues. The CDR3 loop is CASSSRGSGNTIYF. CDR3 nucleotide sequence: TGTGCCAGCAGTTCGCGGGGATCTGGAAACACCATATATTTT.

The chain uses TRBV5-5 and TRBJ1-4, with TRBD1 identical over 7 bases. Per the germline V gene, CDR1 is SGHKS and CDR2 is YYEKEE (reference sequence). The trim removed 2 bases at V and 3 bases at J, leaving 4 bases unmatched. This CDR3 has 15 residues. The CDR3 is CASSFTGDANEKLFF. DNA for the CDR3: TGTGCCAGCAGCTTCACAGGGGATGCTAATGAAAAACTGTTTTTT.

CDR3 amino acids: CASSSDTQETGELFF. The CDR3 bases are TGTGCCAGCAGTTCGGACACCCAAGAGACCGGGGAGCTGTTTTTT. The chain has TRBV28 and TRBJ2-2; D is perhaps TRBD1 (5 bases). The germline V gene has CDR1 MDHEN and CDR2 SYDVKM. The CDR3 consists of 15 residues. V was trimmed by 4 bases and J by 5 bases, leaving 14 bases between them.

This clone appeared a single time. The V and J genes are TRBV21-1 and TRBJ2-7; the listed D gene, TRBD2, was not tested against the DNA. TRBV21-1 is described as a pseudogene. The CDR3 extends over 18 amino acids. CDR3 residues: CASSTHGTGGGGTYEQYF. In nucleotides, the CDR3 is TGTGCCAGCAGCACCCACGGGACTGGGGGCGGGGGGACCTACGAGCAGTACTTC.

In its sample, this clone was seen a few times. V gene TRBV5-4 combines with J gene TRBJ2-1; D is possibly TRBD2 (5 bases). CDR1 SGHNT and CDR2 YYREEE come from the germline V gene (reference sequence). This CDR3 has 12 residues. V was clipped by 1 base and J by 8 bases, with 7 bases between them. This chain's CDR3 is CASSLMRDEQFF. The CDR3 DNA reads as TGTGCCAGCAGCTTGATGAGGGATGAGCAGTTCTTC.

The chain links TRBV30 to TRBJ2-1; 9 bases map to TRBD2. The ends lost 4 bases at V and 0 bases at J; junction bases unmatched: 4. The germline V gene encodes CDR1 GTSNPN and CDR2 SVGIG (reference sequence). This CDR3 is built from 15 residues. CDR3 loop: CAWKNSGSSYNEQFF. The CDR3, as DNA: TGTGCCTGGAAAAATAGCGGGAGCTCCTACAATGAGCAGTTCTTC. Drawing the rest from reference TRBV30 and TRBJ2-1, the complete variable domain is SQTIHQWPATLVQPVGSPLSLECTVEGTSNPNLYWYRQAAGRGLQLLFYSVGIGQISSEVPQNLSASRPQDRQFILSSKKLLLSDSGFYLCAWKNSGSSYNEQFFGPGTRLTVL.